This T cell receptor beta chain was identified in a study of blood T cell repertoires in COVID-19. Looking at the study overall: Sites in the United States, Italy and Spain provided acute and convalescent COVID-19 samples. T cells, B-cell-depleted T cells, or PBMCs supplied cDNA or gDNA.

In the source study's methods: Using reference gene primer amplification, nucleated cell counts were estimated. Here immunoSEQ multiplex PCR was the method, and the copy in TCRdb shows in-frame clones only, minus some. V and J calls and clone size follow that table, whereas D and trimming were derived from the DNA. The sample carries approximately 97,000 clones, 80% to 95% recorded once. Germline CDR1 reads MNHEY; CDR2 reads SVGAGI. The CDR3 spans 13 residues. The V end was cut by 5 bases, the J end by 1 base, with 5 bases between. Enrolled during active infection, Seattle patients were then followed longitudinally.

The sample consisted of peripheral blood. The chain recombines TRBV6-5 with TRBJ2-2; D might be TRBD2 (5 bases). The TCR originated in a woman aged 45-59 years with COVID-19, enrolled during active disease. CDR3 residues: CASSRGNTGELFF. The CDR3 DNA follows: TGTGCCAGCAGTCGGGGGAACACCGGGGAGCTGTTTTTT.